This T cell receptor beta chain was recorded in a study of neurological immune-mediated disorders. Study-wide findings and caveats: Multiple sclerosis was found to have the least TCR clonal expansion, below healthy controls, and HTLV-1-associated myelopathy the most. Across subjects, no CDR3 amino acid sequence appeared in expanded clones of more than one subject, a finding that suggested private repertoires in all groups.

The method for making cDNA was 5'RACE, and it used 10-nucleotide random UMIs. Sequencing runs each yielded over 190 million TCR-beta sequences from 15-18 subjects. TCRdb independently ran MiXCR on the 5' RACE reads; one entry per CDR3 protein. The sample lists tens of thousands of distinct CDR3 sequences, about 9.4% seen once, with around 21% in the top ten. This CDR3 spans 14 amino acids. Germline trimming cut 5 bases from V and 6 bases from J; bases unmatched to any gene: 6. The V gene's germline CDR1 is MNHEY and CDR2 SVGEGT. This clonotype was seen repeatedly, ten times or more. The antigen remains unidentified.

The rearrangement links TRBV6-2 or TRBV6-3 to TRBJ1-5, with 8 bases identical to TRBD1. This sequence was found in a woman aged 40 to 55 with HTLV-1-associated myelopathy (HAM/TSP). The sequencing sample was made of PBMCs. The CDR3 DNA is TGTGCCAGCAGTCTGGACAGGGCGGTTCAGCCCCAGCATTTT. Translated, it gives CASSLDRAVQPQHF.